These 14 T cell receptor beta chains came from one sample sequenced in a study of blood T cell repertoires in COVID-19. Sequencing was performed with immunoSEQ multiplex PCR; in TCRdb, only in-frame clones are kept and a portion is missing. This sample has fewer than 300,000 clones; about 86% occur once, and the top ten carry approximately 12%. Specimen: peripheral blood. The receptors stem from a woman in her thirties with COVID-19, enrolled during active disease.

By share, this clone ranks as medium-sized. The chain joins TRBV7-8 to TRBJ1-4, with 7 bases aligning to TRBD1. Germline loops: CDR1 SGHVS, CDR2 FQNEAQ. This CDR3 is 13 amino acids long. V lost 5 bases, J lost 11 bases, and 8 bases stayed unmatched. The CDR3 is CASSTRQGGKLFF. CDR3 nucleotide sequence: TGTGCCAGCAGCACACGACAGGGAGGTAAACTGTTTTTT.

The V call is TRBV10-1, the J call TRBJ1-1, with 12 bases matching TRBD1. Germline V lookup: CDR1 WNHNN, CDR2 SYGVQD (reference sequence). Germline trimming cut 5 bases from V and 0 bases from J; bases unmatched to any gene: 4. The length of the CDR3 is 16 residues. CDR3 sequence reads: CASSPGQGAMNTEAFF. CDR3 sequence (DNA): TGCGCCAGCAGTCCGGGACAGGGGGCTATGAACACTGAAGCTTTCTTT.

The chain combines TRBV7-9 with TRBJ1-3, with D perhaps matching TRBD1 (6 bases). CDR1 is SEHNR, CDR2 FQNEAQ, per germline (reference sequence). Deletions cut 4 bases from V and 3 bases from J, with 22 bases between. The CDR3 runs 18 residues. The DNA for the CDR3 is TGTGCCAGCAGCTCAGGGGTTCTATGGGGGCGGCATGGAAACACCATATATTTT. Its protein product is CASSSGVLWGRHGNTIYF.

CDR3: CASSQSGTAYNEQFF. The CDR3 nucleotides are TGTGCCAGCTCTCAATCCGGGACAGCCTACAATGAGCAGTTCTTC. The J gene is TRBJ2-1, the V gene TRBV18; 7 bases match TRBD1. With 6 bases clipped from V and 2 bases from J, the junction kept 7 bases outside the gene matches. CDR1 and CDR2 (germline): KGHSH, LQKENI. The CDR3 length is 15 residues.

The chain combines TRBV20-1 with TRBJ2-7; the D is unclear. Germline CDR1 reads DFQATT; CDR2 reads SNEGSKA (reference sequence). The CDR3 runs to 12 residues. The V gene lost 3 bases and the J gene lost 2 bases, with 8 bases spanning the gap. CDR3 sequence: CSASRRTYEQYF. DNA of the CDR3: TGCAGTGCTAGTCGTAGAACCTACGAGCAGTACTTC.

The chain carries TRBV27 and TRBJ2-1; 7 bases agree with TRBD1. The CDR3 consists of 14 residues. Germline V lookup: CDR1 MNHEY, CDR2 SMNVEV (reference sequence). The trim removed 8 bases at V and 7 bases at J, leaving 11 bases unmatched. The CDR3 reads CASGSTGARNEQFF. The CDR3 DNA follows: TGTGCCAGCGGATCAACAGGGGCCCGGAATGAGCAGTTCTTC.

V is TRBV21-1 and J is TRBJ2-3; the table's D call, TRBD2, has no DNA check behind it. TRBV21-1 corresponds to a pseudogene. This CDR3 has 18 amino acids. The chain's CDR3 is CASGTGLAGGGGADTQYF. The CDR3, as DNA: TGTGCCAGCGGAACAGGACTAGCGGGGGGTGGAGGGGCAGATACGCAGTATTTT.

V gene TRBV11-3 combines with J gene TRBJ2-3; a possible D gene is TRBD1 (6 bases). The V end lost 4 bases, the J end lost 5 bases, and 10 bases lay between the germline ends. Per the germline V gene, CDR1 is SGHNT and CDR2 is YENEEA. This CDR3 contains 13 residues. CDR3 nucleotide sequence: TGTGCCAGCAGCTCCACAGGGCAAGATACGCAGTATTTT. Translation gives CASSSTGQDTQYF.

The CDR3 here is CASSARDRGYGYTF. CDR3 DNA: TGTGCCAGCAGCGCCCGGGACAGGGGGTATGGCTACACCTTC. This chain connects TRBV9 to TRBJ1-2; 11 bases map to TRBD1. Germline CDR1 and CDR2: SGDLS and YYNGEE. Trimming at V came to 3 bases and at J to 5 bases, leaving 3 bases not matched to a gene. The CDR3 has 14 residues.

The J gene is TRBJ2-7, the V gene TRBV5-6; TRBD2 is a possible D gene (6 bases). This CDR3 is 14 amino acids long. Trimming took off 0 bases at V and 8 bases at J, with 15 bases between the two ends. CDR1 is SGHDT and CDR2 is YYEEEE in the germline V gene. The chain's CDR3 is CASSLEGLLPQQYF. The CDR3 region has the DNA TGTGCCAGCAGCTTGGAGGGACTGCTTCCCCAGCAGTACTTC.

V and J are TRBV28 and TRBJ1-4; D not resolved. The V and J ends lost 3 bases and 0 bases respectively, with 8 bases between them. Germline V gene data show CDR1 as MDHEN and CDR2 as SYDVKM. CDR3 length: 15 residues. The DNA of the CDR3 is TGTGCCAGCAGTTTTTTGGCCGCAACTAATGAAAAACTGTTTTTT. It yields the protein CASSFLAATNEKLFF.

This sequence joins TRBV2 and TRBJ1-2; D remains ambiguous. This CDR3 is built from 13 residues. CDR1 and CDR2 (germline): SNHLY, FYNNEI. Deletions cut 2 bases from V and 8 bases from J, with 12 bases between. CDR3 residues: CASSELGPRGYTF. DNA for the CDR3: TGTGCCAGCAGTGAATTGGGTCCTAGGGGCTACACCTTC.

The chain joins TRBV5-1 to TRBJ2-5; 9 bases are a match to TRBD1. V gave up 4 bases and J gave up 5 bases; unmatched junction bases: 6. The CDR3 extends over 14 amino acids. Germline CDR1 reads SGHRS; CDR2 reads YFSETQ. The CDR3 sequence is CASSKGQGTETQYF. DNA for the CDR3: TGCGCCAGCAGCAAAGGACAGGGGACGGAGACCCAGTACTTC.

CDR3 sequence: CASSLFASGGSSSYNEQFF. The CDR3 DNA is TGTGCCAGCAGTTTATTCGCTAGCGGGGGGAGTAGCTCCTACAATGAGCAGTTCTTC. V gene TRBV27 combines with J gene TRBJ2-1; TRBD2 matches at 11 bases. V was clipped by 1 base and J by 0 bases; unmatched bases: 8. Germline values: CDR1 MNHEY, CDR2 SMNVEV (reference sequence). The CDR3 is 19 amino acids.